Listed here are 14 T cell receptor beta chains from one sample, sequenced in a study of blood T cell repertoires in COVID-19. This table comes from immunoSEQ multiplex PCR, and its TCRdb copy is limited to in-frame clones, with some not included. The sample holds some 210,000 clones, approximately 80% seen once. The specimen was peripheral blood. These receptors were obtained from a human donor in a cohort sampled during active COVID-19.

The chain couples TRBV5-1 to TRBJ1-1; 9 bases fit TRBD1. V lost 5 bases, J lost 5 bases, and 7 bases stayed unmatched. CDR3 length equals 14 residues. Per germline, CDR1 SGHRS and CDR2 YFSETQ. CDR3 loop: CASRKTGGGTEAFF. CDR3 coding DNA: TGCGCCAGCAGAAAGACAGGGGGAGGGACTGAAGCTTTCTTT.

This clone was counted a few times. V gene TRBV28 combines with J gene TRBJ1-5, with D maybe TRBD1 (5 bases). The CDR3 contains 13 residues. Germline CDR1 MDHEN, CDR2 SYDVKM. The V gene lost 8 bases and the J gene lost 4 bases, with 12 bases spanning the gap. CDR3 nucleotide sequence: TGTGCCAGCCGGGGGAATGTGAATCAGCCCCAGCATTTT. Encoded protein: CASRGNVNQPQHF.

Only one count was recorded for this clone. This chain connects TRBV3-1 (or the pseudogene TRBV3-2) to TRBJ1-2; D not certain. Trimming cost V 1 base and J 4 bases, with 7 bases left between them. This CDR3 is 13 amino acids long. Per the germline V gene, CDR1 is LGHDT and CDR2 is YNNKEL (reference sequence). The CDR3 bases are TGTGCCAGCAGCCAAGGGGAGTTCTATGGCTACACCTTC. Translating gives CASSQGEFYGYTF.

This clone was picked up one time. The chain carries TRBV5-6 and TRBJ2-6, with D unclear. Germline V gives CDR1 SGHDT, CDR2 YYEEEE. V was shortened by 1 base and J by 4 bases, with 9 bases between the two germline ends. The CDR3 has 15 amino acids. The CDR3 bases are TGTGCCAGCAGCTTGTCGGTCCTCGGGGCCAACGTCCTGACTTTC. Residues: CASSLSVLGANVLTF. Combining the CDR3 with reference TRBV5-6 and TRBJ2-6 gives the whole variable domain DAGVTQSPTHLIKTRGQQVTLRCSPKSGHDTVSWYQQALGQGPQFIFQYYEEEERQRGNFPDRFSGHQFPNYSSELNVNALLLGDSALYLCASSLSVLGANVLTFGAGSRLTVL.

The rearrangement links TRBV4-1 to TRBJ2-5; TRBD2 agrees at 11 bases. Germline V gene data show CDR1 as MGHRA and CDR2 as YSYEKL. Germline trimming cut 1 base from V and 3 bases from J; bases unmatched to any gene: 7. The CDR3 is 17 residues long. CDR3 region: CASSQGGLAAGKETQYF. The CDR3 DNA sequence: TGCGCCAGCAGCCAAGGGGGACTAGCGGCCGGAAAAGAGACCCAGTACTTC.

This clone was seen a handful of times. The chain employs TRBV29-1 and TRBJ2-7; possibly TRBD2 for D (5 bases). Between the trimmed V and J ends, which lost 3 bases and 2 bases, there was a span of 14 bases. From germline, CDR1 is SQVTM and CDR2 ANQGSEA. The CDR3 has 14 amino acids. The CDR3 loop is CSVERGSPPYEQYF. The CDR3 DNA follows: TGCAGCGTTGAGAGAGGGAGTCCACCCTACGAGCAGTACTTC.

In its sample, this clone was seen once. This sample also contains other DNA sequences that code for the same CDR3. The rearrangement uses TRBV5-4 and TRBJ2-1; the D gene is possibly TRBD2 (6 bases). The V gene's germline CDR1 is SGHNT and CDR2 YYREEE (reference sequence). With 0 bases removed from V and 0 bases from J, the gap between germline ends came to 7 bases. CDR3 length: 15 residues. The CDR3 DNA reads as TGTGCCAGCAGCTTGGATAGCGGCTCCTACAATGAGCAGTTCTTC. This sequence encodes CASSLDSGSYNEQFF.

This chain connects TRBV5-1 to TRBJ1-2, with TRBD1 as a possible D gene (6 bases). V lost 4 bases and J lost 2, with 15 bases in between. Germline V gene sequence: CDR1 SGHRS, CDR2 YFSETQ. The CDR3 spans 15 residues. CDR3 region: CASSPTGDINYGYTF. As DNA, the CDR3 is TGCGCCAGCAGCCCAACCGGGGACATCAACTATGGCTACACCTTC.

The rearrangement joins TRBV5-1 to TRBJ2-3, with D perhaps TRBD1 (5 bases). Trimming removed 4 bases at V and 4 bases at J, with 13 bases between. Germline V gene lookup returns CDR1 SGHRS and CDR2 YFSETQ. The CDR3 totals 14 residues. This CDR3 is CASSGASGADTQYF. In nucleotides, the CDR3 is TGCGCCAGCAGCGGGGCTAGTGGCGCAGATACGCAGTATTTT.

This chain uses TRBV11-3 with TRBJ2-3, with 7 bases identical to TRBD1. The CDR3 loop spans 15 amino acids. Trimming at V came to 3 bases and at J to 2 bases, leaving 5 bases not matched to a gene. Germline lookup yields CDR1 SGHNT and CDR2 YENEEA. This CDR3 is CASSFGTAVTDTQYF. The CDR3 region has the DNA TGTGCCAGCAGCTTTGGGACAGCGGTCACAGATACGCAGTATTTT.

The V gene is TRBV15, the J gene TRBJ1-2, with 9 nucleotides matching TRBD1. Germline V lookup: CDR1 LNHNV, CDR2 YYDKDF (reference sequence). The trim removed 5 bases at V and 8 bases at J, leaving 9 bases unmatched. This CDR3 has 14 amino acids. Here the CDR3 DNA reads TGTGCCACCAGCCGGACAGGGGAAGCGGGGGGCTACACCTTC. Translated: CATSRTGEAGGYTF. The variable domain in full, completed from reference TRBV15 and TRBJ1-2, reads DAMVIQNPRYQVTQFGKPVTLSCSQTLNHNVMYWYQQKSSQAPKLLFHYYDKDFNNEADTPDNFQSRRPNTSFCFLDIRSPGLGDTAMYLCATSRTGEAGGYTFGSGTRLTVV.

This chain links TRBV6-2 or TRBV6-3 with TRBJ1-4, with no clear D. The germline V gene has CDR1 MNHEY and CDR2 SVGEGT. V dropped 4 bases and J dropped 13 bases, with 13 bases sitting between them. The length of the CDR3 is 12 residues. As DNA, the CDR3 is TGTGCCAGCAGTTTTTTTGGAGGAGGACTGTTTTTT. Its translation is CASSFFGGGLFF.

The gene calls are TRBV28 and TRBJ2-1, with D possibly TRBD1 on 5 matching bases. This CDR3 has 13 amino acids. The germline V gene encodes CDR1 MDHEN and CDR2 SYDVKM. Trimming took 0 bases from V and 7 from J, leaving 7 bases between them. The CDR3 sequence is CASSLWDKNEQFF. As DNA, the CDR3 is TGTGCCAGCAGTTTATGGGACAAGAATGAGCAGTTCTTC.

The J gene is TRBJ2-5, the V gene TRBV5-1; 8 nucleotides match TRBD1. Germline loops: CDR1 SGHRS, CDR2 YFSETQ. V gave up 3 bases and J gave up 5 bases; unmatched junction bases: 12. The CDR3 length is 16 residues. For the CDR3, the DNA is TGCGCCAGCAGCTCGCGTGTGGACAGGGCAGGTGAGACCCAGTACTTC. This codes for CASSSRVDRAGETQYF.